This T cell receptor beta chain was identified in a study of cytomegalovirus exposure and HLA in healthy donors. General study results and limits: Sequencing depth across donors, presence/absence analyses assumed, was roughly uniform.

Germline CDR1 and CDR2: SGHAT and FQNNGV. V lost 4 bases and J lost 3; bases outside the gene matches: 8. The CDR3 spans 16 residues. This clone has just a few counts. The antigen is undetermined. Amplification used 60 Vbeta primers and 13 Jbeta primers. The protocol was immunoSEQ multiplex PCR, while the TCRdb copy is restricted to in-frame clones and leaves out a portion. In the table there are some 180,000 clones, about 9% of which are singletons. The chain recombines TRBV11-2 with TRBJ2-2; TRBD1 aligns across 7 bases. The origin of this receptor is a woman in her twenties or thirties in good health and CMV-seropositive. The sequenced sample consisted of PBMCs. The CDR3 loop is CASSSIGDRYTGELFF. In DNA, the CDR3 is TGTGCCAGCAGCTCCATCGGGGACAGATACACCGGGGAGCTGTTTTTT.